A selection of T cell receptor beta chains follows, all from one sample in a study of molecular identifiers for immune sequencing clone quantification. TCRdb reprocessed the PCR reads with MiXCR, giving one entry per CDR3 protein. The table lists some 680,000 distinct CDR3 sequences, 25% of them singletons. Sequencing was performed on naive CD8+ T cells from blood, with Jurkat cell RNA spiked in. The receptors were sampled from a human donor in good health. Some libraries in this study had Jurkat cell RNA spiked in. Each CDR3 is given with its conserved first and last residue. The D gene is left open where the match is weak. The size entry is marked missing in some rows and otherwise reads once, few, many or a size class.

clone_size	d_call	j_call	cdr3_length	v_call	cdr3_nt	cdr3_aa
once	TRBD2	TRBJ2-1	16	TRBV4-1	TGCGCCAGCAGCCCAGAACTAGCGGGGATGAACAATGAGCAGTTCTTC	CASSPELAGMNNEQFF
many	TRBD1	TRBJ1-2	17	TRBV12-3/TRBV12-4	TGTGCCAGCAGTTCCGGGACAGGGGGCGAGGGTAACTATGGCTACACCTTC	CASSSGTGGEGNYGYTF
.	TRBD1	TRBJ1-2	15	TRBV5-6	TGTGCCAGCAGCTTGGTTGGACAGGAGATTTATGGCTACACCTTC	CASSLVGQEIYGYTF
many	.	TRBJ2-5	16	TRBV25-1	TGTGCCAGCAGTGAACCCGCGGGACCTCCCCAGGAGACCCAGTACTTC	CASSEPAGPPQETQYF
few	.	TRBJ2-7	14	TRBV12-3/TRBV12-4	TGTGCCAGCAGGGCTGAATACAGCTCCTACGAGCAGTACTTC	CASRAEYSSYEQYF
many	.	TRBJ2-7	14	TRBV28	TGTGCCAGCAGTCCTCGGGACCGGTACTACGAGCAGTACTTC	CASSPRDRYYEQYF
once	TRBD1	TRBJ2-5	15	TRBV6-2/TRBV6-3	TGTGCCAGCAGTTACCATCGGGACAGCCTAGAGACCCAGTACTTC	CASSYHRDSLETQYF
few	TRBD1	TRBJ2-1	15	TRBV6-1	TGTGCCAGCAGCCCGGACAGGGCCGGGTACAATGAGCAGTTCTTC	CASSPDRAGYNEQFF
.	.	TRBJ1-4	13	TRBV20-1	TGCAGTGCTAGAGATTATGAAGATGAAAAACTGTTTTTT	CSARDYEDEKLFF
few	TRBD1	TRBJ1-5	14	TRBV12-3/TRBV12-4	TGTGCCAGCAGCCCGACAGGGATGAGTCAGCCCCAGCATTTT	CASSPTGMSQPQHF
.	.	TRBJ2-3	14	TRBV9	TGTGCCAGCAGCAAGGGACTTCAGATGGGTACGCAGTATTTT	CASSKGLQMGTQYF
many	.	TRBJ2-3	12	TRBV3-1	TGCGCCAGCAGCCAAGGTTCAGATACGCAGTATTTT	CASSQGSDTQYF
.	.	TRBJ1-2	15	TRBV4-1	TGCGCCAGCAGCCAAGATTACAAAACAGGAAATGGCTACACCTTC	CASSQDYKTGNGYTF
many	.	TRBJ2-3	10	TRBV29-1	TGCAGCGTTCGGATAGATACGCAGTATTTT	CSVRIDTQYF
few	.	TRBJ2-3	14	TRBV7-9	TGTGCCAGCAGCTCCACCCTAGGGGCAGATACGCAGTATTTT	CASSSTLGADTQYF
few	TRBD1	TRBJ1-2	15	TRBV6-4	TGTGCCAGCAGTGCTACAGGACAGGAGATTTATGGCTACACCTTC	CASSATGQEIYGYTF
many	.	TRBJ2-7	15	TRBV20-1	TGCAGTGCTAGAGATGGGGTTCGGCCCATCTACGAGCAGTACTTC	CSARDGVRPIYEQYF
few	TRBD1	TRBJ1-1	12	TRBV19	TGTGCCAGTAGTATGGGACAGATTGAAGCTTTCTTT	CASSMGQIEAFF
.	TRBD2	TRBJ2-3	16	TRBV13	TGTGCCAGCAGCGGACAAGCGGGGGCCTTACGAGATACGCAGTATTTT	CASSGQAGALRDTQYF
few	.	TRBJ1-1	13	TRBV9	TGTGCCAGCGGGATGGGGGGAGGCACTGAAGCTTTCTTT	CASGMGGGTEAFF
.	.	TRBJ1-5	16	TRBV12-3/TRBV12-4	TGTGCCAGCAGTAAACGACAGAGCGGGCGCAATCAGCCCCAGCATTTT	CASSKRQSGRNQPQHF
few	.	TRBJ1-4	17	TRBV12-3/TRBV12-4	TGTGCCAGCAGTCGCTACTCCCAGCCTGCAACTAATGAAAAACTGTTTTTT	CASSRYSQPATNEKLFF
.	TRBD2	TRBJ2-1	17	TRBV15	TGTGCCACCAGCACCATACCGACTAGCGGGCGTGACAATGAGCAGCTCTTC	CATSTIPTSGRDNEQLF
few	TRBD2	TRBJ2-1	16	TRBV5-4	TGTGCCAGCAGCGAGGGACTAGCGGGGGCCATGGGGGAGCAGTTCTTC	CASSEGLAGAMGEQFF
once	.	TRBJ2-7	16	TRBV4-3	TGCGCCAGCAGCCAAGATGTGCGGGGACGCTCCTACGCGCAGTACTTC	CASSQDVRGRSYAQYF
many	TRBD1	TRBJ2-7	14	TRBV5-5	TGTGCCAGCACCACCGAGGGGACAGCCTACGAGCAGTACTTC	CASTTEGTAYEQYF
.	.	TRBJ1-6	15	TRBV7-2	TGTACCAGCCGGACAGAGAGCTCCTATAATTCACCCCTCCACTTT	CTSRTESSYNSPLHF
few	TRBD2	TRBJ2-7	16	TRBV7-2	TGTGCCAGCAGCTCCGATACTAGCGGGAGTCTATACGAGCAGTACTTC	CASSSDTSGSLYEQYF
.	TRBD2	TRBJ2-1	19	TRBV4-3	TGCGCCAGCAGCCAAGATCTTGCTAGCGGGGGGGCTCGTTACAATGAGCAGTTCTTC	CASSQDLASGGARYNEQFF
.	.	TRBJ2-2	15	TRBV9	TGTGCCAGCAGCGTCCGAACGGAGAACACCGGGGTGCTGTTTTTT	CASSVRTENTGVLFF
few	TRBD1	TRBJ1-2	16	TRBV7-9	TGTGCCAGCAGCTTTCAGGGGGCAACAGCTAACTATGGCTACACCTTC	CASSFQGATANYGYTF
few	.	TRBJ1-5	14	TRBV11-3	TGTGCCAGCAGCTTAATGGAGGTCGGGCAGCCCCAGCATTTT	CASSLMEVGQPQHF
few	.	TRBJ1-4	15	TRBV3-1	TGTGCCAGCAGCCCGGACGGTACAACTAATGAAAAACTGTTTTTT	CASSPDGTTNEKLFF
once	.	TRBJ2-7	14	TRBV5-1	TGCGCCAGCAGCTTGGAATGTGTTTCTCACGAGCAGTACTTC	CASSLECVSHEQYF
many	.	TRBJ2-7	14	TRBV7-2	TGTGCCAGCAGCTTTCGGCAGGGGTACTACGAGCAGTACTTC	CASSFRQGYYEQYF
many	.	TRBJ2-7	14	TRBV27	TGTGCCAGCAGTCCCGTCGTCAGCTCCTACGAGCAGTACTTC	CASSPVVSSYEQYF
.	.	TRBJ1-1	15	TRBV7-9	TGTGCCAGCAGCACCTACCCCCCGCGTGGTCCTGAAGCTTTCTTT	CASSTYPPRGPEAFF
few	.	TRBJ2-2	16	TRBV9	TGTGCCAGCAGCCCTAACAGGGTCACGAACACCGGGGAGCTGTTTTTT	CASSPNRVTNTGELFF
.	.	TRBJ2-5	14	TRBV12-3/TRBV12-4	TGTGCCAGCAGCACTGGACTGAACCAAGAGACCCAGTACTTC	CASSTGLNQETQYF
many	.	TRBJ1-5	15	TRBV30	TGTGCCTGGAGCATCGGGGCAGCTAGCAATCAGCCCCAGCATTTT	CAWSIGAASNQPQHF
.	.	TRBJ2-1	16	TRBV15	TGTGCCACCAGCAGAGTGGGCTCGGCCTCCTACAATGAGCAGTTCTTC	CATSRVGSASYNEQFF
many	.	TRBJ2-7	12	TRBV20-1	TGCAGTGCTAGCCCCATGGGGTACGAGCAGTACTTC	CSASPMGYEQYF
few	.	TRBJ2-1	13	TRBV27	TGTGCCAGCGGGGGGTTATCCTACAATGAGCAGTTCTTC	CASGGLSYNEQFF
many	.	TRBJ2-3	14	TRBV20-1	TGCAGTGCCAACGGTAATAGCGGCACAGATACGCAGTATTTT	CSANGNSGTDTQYF
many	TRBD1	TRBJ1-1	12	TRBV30	TGTGCCTGGAGGCAGGGGGGGACTGAAGCTTTCTTT	CAWRQGGTEAFF
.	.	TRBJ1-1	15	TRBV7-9	TGTGCCAGCAGTGAGGGCTGGCAGGGGAACACTGAAGCTTCCTTT	CASSEGWQGNTEASF
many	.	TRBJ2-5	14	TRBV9	TGTGCCAGCAGCTCAGGGACGACCCAAGAGACCCAGTACTTC	CASSSGTTQETQYF
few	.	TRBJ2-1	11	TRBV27	TGTGCCAGCAGTTTAACCTGGGAGCAGTTCTTC	CASSLTWEQFF